These 19 T cell receptor beta chains share one sample of origin, sequenced in a study of blood T cell repertoires in COVID-19. Sequencing was performed with immunoSEQ multiplex PCR; in TCRdb, only in-frame clones are kept and a portion is missing. The sample has about 150,000 clones, approximately 90% seen once. The sample consisted of peripheral blood. The receptors derive from a man aged 18-30 years with COVID-19, enrolled during active disease.

The gene calls are TRBV6-5 and TRBJ2-7; 8 nucleotides agree with TRBD1. The CDR3 spans 15 residues. Trimming removed 7 bases from V and 1 base from J; junction bases left unmatched: 9. CDR1 and CDR2 (germline): MNHEY, SVGAGI. The CDR3 protein is CASNLYQGASYEQYF. The DNA for the CDR3 is TGTGCCAGCAACCTATACCAGGGGGCGTCCTACGAGCAGTACTTC.

The V and J genes are TRBV9 and TRBJ2-2; D possibly corresponds to TRBD2 (5 bases). The CDR3 extends over 14 amino acids. Trimming removed 3 bases at V and 6 bases at J, with 12 bases between. CDR1 is SGDLS, CDR2 YYNGEE, per germline. CDR3 DNA sequence: TGTGCCAGCAGCGCAAGTCGGGGTCCCGGGGAGCTGTTTTTT. Protein: CASSASRGPGELFF.

The chain recombines TRBV19 with TRBJ2-7; D may be TRBD2 (5 bases). The CDR3 is 13 residues long. Looked up from germline, CDR1 is LNHDA and CDR2 is SQIVND (reference sequence). Trimming removed 3 bases at V and 4 bases at J, with 10 bases between. The CDR3 DNA reads TGTGCCAGTAGTATTGGAACGGGGTACGAGCAGTACTTC. Translated: CASSIGTGYEQYF. The variable domain in full, with the rest retrieved from reference TRBV19 and TRBJ2-7, is DGGITQSPKYLFRKEGQNVTLSCEQNLNHDAMYWYRQDPGQGLRLIYYSQIVNDFQKGDIAEGYSVSREKKESFPLTVTSAQKNPTAFYLCASSIGTGYEQYFGPGTRLTVT.

The chain employs TRBV6-5 and TRBJ1-6; weak D call: TRBD1 (5 bases). Germline-derived CDR1 and CDR2 are MNHEY and SVGAGI. Trimming left V 4 bases short and J 10 bases short, with 14 bases between. The CDR3 sequence is 14 residues long. The CDR3 loop reads CASSSREGRSPLHF. The DNA of the CDR3 is TGTGCCAGCAGTTCCCGGGAGGGGAGATCACCCCTCCACTTT.

The gene calls are TRBV11-3 and TRBJ2-1; weak D call: TRBD1 (5 bases). Deletions cut 3 bases from V and 9 bases from J, with 12 bases between. The germline V gene encodes CDR1 SGHNT and CDR2 YENEEA. The CDR3 covers 13 residues. CDR3 residues: CASSLEGHSEQFF. CDR3 coding DNA: TGTGCCAGCAGCTTGGAAGGACATAGTGAGCAGTTCTTC.

This chain joins TRBV9 and TRBJ2-6, with D perhaps matching TRBD1 (5 bases). The CDR3 is 17 residues long. The V gene lost 0 bases and the J gene lost 1 base, with 11 bases spanning the gap. CDR1 is SGDLS, CDR2 YYNGEE, per germline. Written as DNA, the CDR3 is TGTGCCAGCAGCGTAGGGGAAAGGGGTTCTGGGGCCAACGTCCTGACTTTC. It yields the protein CASSVGERGSGANVLTF. The whole variable domain, remainder taken from reference TRBV9 and TRBJ2-6, is DSGVTQTPKHLITATGQRVTLRCSPRSGDLSVYWYQQSLDQGLQFLIQYYNGEERAKGNILERFSAQQFPDLHSELNLSSLELGDSALYFCASSVGERGSGANVLTFGAGSRLTVL.

The chain combines TRBV6-5 with TRBJ1-1; no firm D call. Germline-derived CDR1 and CDR2 are MNHEY and SVGAGI. There are 14 residues in the CDR3. V was trimmed by 0 bases and J by 8 bases, leaving 13 bases between them. CDR3 DNA: TGTGCCAGCAGTTACTCGTACGCGCGGCGAGAAGCTTTCTTT. Translation gives CASSYSYARREAFF.

This chain uses TRBV7-2 with TRBJ1-3; TRBD1 might be the D (5 bases). The CDR3 spans 16 residues. CDR1 and CDR2 (germline): SGHTA, FQGNSA. V lost 5 bases and J 0 bases, leaving 14 bases between the germline ends. Written as DNA, the CDR3 is TGTGCCAGCAGCCCAGAGGTGGGGGGCTCTGGAAACACCATATATTTT. This translates into CASSPEVGGSGNTIYF.

This chain joins TRBV4-1 and TRBJ2-7; 11 nucleotides agree with TRBD2. CDR3 size: 19 residues. Germline lookup yields CDR1 MGHRA and CDR2 YSYEKL. J was trimmed by 6 bases and V by 1 base; bases with no gene match: 17. CDR3 amino acids: CASSQVPGTSGRWASEQYF. The DNA for the CDR3 is TGCGCCAGCAGCCAAGTCCCCGGGACTAGCGGCCGATGGGCATCCGAGCAGTACTTC.

The rearrangement links TRBV30 to TRBJ2-7; TRBD2 aligns across 12 bases. Germline-derived CDR1 and CDR2 are GTSNPN and SVGIG (reference sequence). The CDR3 sequence is 16 residues long. Losses at the gene ends were 3 bases for V and 4 bases for J; bases not matched to a gene: 10. The CDR3 sequence: CAWSGTTSGSVYEQYF. The CDR3 nucleotides read TGTGCCTGGAGCGGGACGACTAGCGGGAGCGTATACGAGCAGTACTTC. Full variable domain (remainder filled in from reference TRBV30 and TRBJ2-7): SQTIHQWPATLVQPVGSPLSLECTVEGTSNPNLYWYRQAAGRGLQLLFYSVGIGQISSEVPQNLSASRPQDRQFILSSKKLLLSDSGFYLCAWSGTTSGSVYEQYFGPGTRLTVT.

The chain couples TRBV30 to TRBJ1-3; D not certain. This CDR3 region has 13 residues. The V gene's germline CDR1 is GTSNPN and CDR2 SVGIG (reference sequence). Trimming shortened V by 4 bases and J by 4 bases, and 11 bases separated the two germline ends. The CDR3 loop is CAWTILGGNTIYF. The DNA of the CDR3 is TGTGCCTGGACCATTCTCGGGGGAAACACCATATATTTT.

V gene TRBV9 combines with J gene TRBJ2-2; weak D call: TRBD1 (5 bases). CDR1 and CDR2 from the germline V gene are SGDLS and YYNGEE. Trimming left V 4 bases short and J 7 bases short, with 17 bases between. CDR3 size: 15 residues. CDR3: CASSPRAGLSGELFF. The CDR3 nucleotides read TGTGCCAGCAGCCCCCGGGCAGGGCTAAGCGGGGAGCTGTTTTTT.

V usage is TRBV7-9 and J usage is TRBJ1-1; 8 nucleotides match TRBD1. Germline CDR1 and CDR2: SEHNR and FQNEAQ (reference sequence). Trimming removed 7 bases from V and 3 bases from J; junction bases left unmatched: 7. CDR3 length: 14 residues. CDR3 region: CASTSDREDTEAFF. The CDR3 bases are TGTGCCAGCACCTCGGACAGGGAGGACACTGAAGCTTTCTTT.

The chain has TRBV4-3 and TRBJ2-7; 9 nucleotides match TRBD2. The V and J ends lost 0 bases and 2 bases, in that order; junction bases with no gene match: 5. Germline lookup yields CDR1 LGHNA and CDR2 YSLEER. The CDR3 contains 16 residues. CDR3 nucleotide sequence: TGCGCCAGCAGCCAAGATCCCAGCGGGGGGACCTACGAGCAGTACTTC. Translating it yields CASSQDPSGGTYEQYF.

This clone occurred a few times. The V gene is TRBV4-2, the J gene TRBJ2-3; TRBD2 might be the D (6 bases). The germline V and J ends were trimmed by 1 base and 5 bases, with 19 bases remaining between them. The CDR3 consists of 17 residues. Per germline, CDR1 LGHNA and CDR2 YNFKEQ. CDR3 protein: CASSQGFGGTSLDTQYF. Written as DNA, the CDR3 is TGTGCCAGCAGCCAAGGGTTCGGCGGGACCTCACTAGATACGCAGTATTTT.

The chain recombines TRBV5-6 with TRBJ2-7, with D unclear. The V end was cut by 0 bases, the J end by 3 bases, with 4 bases between. CDR1 and CDR2 from the germline V gene are SGHDT and YYEEEE. The CDR3 sequence is 12 residues long. CDR3 sequence: CASSLADYEQYF. CDR3 nucleotides: TGTGCCAGCAGCTTGGCAGACTACGAGCAGTACTTC.

The gene calls are TRBV24-1 and TRBJ2-1, with no clear D. The CDR3 is 12 residues long. Germline loops: CDR1 KGHDR, CDR2 SFDVKD. V dropped 9 bases and J dropped 0 bases, with 5 bases sitting between them. This CDR3 is CATGSSYNEQFF. The CDR3 DNA follows: TGTGCCACCGGTAGCTCCTACAATGAGCAGTTCTTC.

The chain has TRBV5-1 and TRBJ2-3, with TRBD1 as a possible D gene (6 bases). The germline V gene has CDR1 SGHRS and CDR2 YFSETQ. V lost 4 bases and J lost 1, with 10 bases in between. The CDR3 extends over 14 amino acids. CDR3 in amino acids: CASSDRQGTDTQYF. The CDR3 nucleotides are TGCGCCAGCAGCGACAGACAGGGCACAGATACGCAGTATTTT.

The V gene is TRBV18, the J gene TRBJ2-7, with 10 bases aligning to TRBD1. This CDR3 is built from 20 residues. With 6 bases clipped from V and 1 base from J, the junction kept 21 bases outside the gene matches. Germline CDR1 is KGHSH and CDR2 is LQKENI. The CDR3 DNA follows: TGTGCCAGCTCGGCCGACAGGGGGCATAGGGGTAGCGGGTCTTCCTACGAGCAGTACTTC. Its protein product is CASSADRGHRGSGSSYEQYF.